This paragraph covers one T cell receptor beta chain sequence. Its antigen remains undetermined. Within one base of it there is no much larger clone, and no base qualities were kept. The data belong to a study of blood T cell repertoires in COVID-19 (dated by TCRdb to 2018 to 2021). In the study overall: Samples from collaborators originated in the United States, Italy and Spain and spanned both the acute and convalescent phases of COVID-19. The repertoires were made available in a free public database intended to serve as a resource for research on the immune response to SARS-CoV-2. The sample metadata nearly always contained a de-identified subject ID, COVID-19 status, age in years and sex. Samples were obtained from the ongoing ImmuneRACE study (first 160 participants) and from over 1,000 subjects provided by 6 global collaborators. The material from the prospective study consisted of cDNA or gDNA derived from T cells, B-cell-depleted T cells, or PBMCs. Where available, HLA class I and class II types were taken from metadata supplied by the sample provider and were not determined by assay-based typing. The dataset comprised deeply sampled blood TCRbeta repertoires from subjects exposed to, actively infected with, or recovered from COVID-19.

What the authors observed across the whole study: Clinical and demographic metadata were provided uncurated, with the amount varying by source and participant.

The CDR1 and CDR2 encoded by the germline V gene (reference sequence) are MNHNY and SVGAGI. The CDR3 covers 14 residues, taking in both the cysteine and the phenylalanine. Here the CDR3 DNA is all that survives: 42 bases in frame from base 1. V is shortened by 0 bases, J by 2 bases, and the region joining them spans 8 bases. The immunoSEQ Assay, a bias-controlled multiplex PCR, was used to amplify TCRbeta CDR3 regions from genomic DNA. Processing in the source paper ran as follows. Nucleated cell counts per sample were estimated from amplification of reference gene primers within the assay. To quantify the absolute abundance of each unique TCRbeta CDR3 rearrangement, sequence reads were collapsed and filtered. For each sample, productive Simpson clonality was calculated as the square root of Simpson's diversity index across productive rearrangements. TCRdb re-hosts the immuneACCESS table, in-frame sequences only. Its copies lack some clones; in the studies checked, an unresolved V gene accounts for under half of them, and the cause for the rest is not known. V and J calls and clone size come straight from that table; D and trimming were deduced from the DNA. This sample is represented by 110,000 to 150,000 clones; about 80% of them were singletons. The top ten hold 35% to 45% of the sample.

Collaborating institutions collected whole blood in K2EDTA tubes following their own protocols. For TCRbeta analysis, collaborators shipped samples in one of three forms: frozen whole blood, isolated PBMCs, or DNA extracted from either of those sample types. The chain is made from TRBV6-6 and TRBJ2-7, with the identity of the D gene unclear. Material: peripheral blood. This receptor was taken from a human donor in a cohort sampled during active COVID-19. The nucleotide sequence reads TGTGCCAGCAGTTACTCGAGTGGTCCCTACGAGCAGTACTTC. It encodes CASSYSSGPYEQYF.